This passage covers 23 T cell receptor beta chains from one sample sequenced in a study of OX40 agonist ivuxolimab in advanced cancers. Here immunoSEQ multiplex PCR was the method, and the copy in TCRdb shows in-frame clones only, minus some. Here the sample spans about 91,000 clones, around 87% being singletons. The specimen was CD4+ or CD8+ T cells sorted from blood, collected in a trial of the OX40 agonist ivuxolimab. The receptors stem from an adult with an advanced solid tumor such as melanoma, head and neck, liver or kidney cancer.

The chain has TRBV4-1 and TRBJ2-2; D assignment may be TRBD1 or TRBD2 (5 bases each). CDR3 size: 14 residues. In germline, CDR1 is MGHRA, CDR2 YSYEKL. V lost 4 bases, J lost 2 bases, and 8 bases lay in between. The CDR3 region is CASSLGTNTGELFF. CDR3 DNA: TGCGCCAGCAGCCTCGGGACCAACACCGGGGAGCTGTTTTTT.

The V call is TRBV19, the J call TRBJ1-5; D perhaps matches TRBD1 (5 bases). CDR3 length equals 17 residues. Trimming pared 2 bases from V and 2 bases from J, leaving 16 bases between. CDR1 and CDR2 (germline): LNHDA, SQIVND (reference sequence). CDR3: CASSISSGWLGNQPQHF. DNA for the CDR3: TGTGCCAGTAGTATAAGTTCAGGGTGGTTGGGCAATCAGCCCCAGCATTTT.

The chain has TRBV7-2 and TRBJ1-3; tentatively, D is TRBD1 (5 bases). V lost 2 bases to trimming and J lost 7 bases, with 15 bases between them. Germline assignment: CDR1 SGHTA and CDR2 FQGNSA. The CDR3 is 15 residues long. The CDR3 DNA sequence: TGTGCCAGCAGCTTACAGATCAGGGAGGGTAACACCATATATTTT. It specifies CASSLQIREGNTIYF.

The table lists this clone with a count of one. The CDR3 region has the DNA TGTGCCAGCAGCTTTTATTTCGGAACCCCTACTGGGACCCAGTACTTC. Amino acid sequence: CASSFYFGTPTGTQYF. The chain carries TRBV5-6 and TRBJ2-5; D remains unclear. The length of the CDR3 is 16 residues. V was cut by 2 bases and J by 7 bases, with 21 bases left in between. From germline, CDR1 is SGHDT and CDR2 YYEEEE.

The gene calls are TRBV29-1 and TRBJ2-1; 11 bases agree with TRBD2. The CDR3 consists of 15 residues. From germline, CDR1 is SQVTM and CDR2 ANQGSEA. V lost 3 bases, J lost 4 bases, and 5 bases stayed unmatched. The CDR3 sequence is CSVDSGLAAYNEQFF. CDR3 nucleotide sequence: TGCAGCGTTGATTCGGGACTAGCGGCATACAATGAGCAGTTCTTC.

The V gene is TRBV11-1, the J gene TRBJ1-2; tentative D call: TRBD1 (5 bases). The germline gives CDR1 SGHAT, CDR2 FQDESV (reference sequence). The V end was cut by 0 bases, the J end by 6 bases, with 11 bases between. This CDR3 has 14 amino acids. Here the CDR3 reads CASSLADSPNGYTF. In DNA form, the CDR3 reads TGTGCCAGCAGCTTAGCAGACAGTCCGAATGGCTACACCTTC.

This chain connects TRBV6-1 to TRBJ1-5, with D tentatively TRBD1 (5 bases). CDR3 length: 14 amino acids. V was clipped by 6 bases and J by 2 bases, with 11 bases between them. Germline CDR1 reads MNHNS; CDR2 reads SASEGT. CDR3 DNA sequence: TGTGCCAGCAGGAATCTAGGGGGCAATCAGCCCCAGCATTTT. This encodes CASRNLGGNQPQHF.

The CDR3 protein is CAWSPGQGWSGYTF. The CDR3 DNA sequence: TGTGCCTGGAGTCCAGGACAGGGGTGGAGTGGCTACACCTTC. V and J are TRBV30 and TRBJ1-2; 9 bases agree with TRBD1. This CDR3 is 14 amino acids long. Trimming removed 2 bases from V and 7 bases from J; junction bases left unmatched: 8. Germline V gene lookup returns CDR1 GTSNPN and CDR2 SVGIG (reference sequence).

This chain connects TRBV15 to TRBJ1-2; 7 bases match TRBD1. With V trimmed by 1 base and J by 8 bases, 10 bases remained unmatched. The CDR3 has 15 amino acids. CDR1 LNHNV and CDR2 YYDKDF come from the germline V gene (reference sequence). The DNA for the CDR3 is TGTGCCACCAGCAGAGGGACAAAGGGGGCGTTCGGCTACACCTTC. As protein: CATSRGTKGAFGYTF.

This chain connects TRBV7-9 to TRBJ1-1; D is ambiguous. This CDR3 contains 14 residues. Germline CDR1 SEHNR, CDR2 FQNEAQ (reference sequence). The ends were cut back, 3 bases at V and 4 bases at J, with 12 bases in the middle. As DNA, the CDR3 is TGTGCCAGCAGCTTGAAGGTAAAGAGCACTGAAGCTTTCTTT. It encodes CASSLKVKSTEAFF.

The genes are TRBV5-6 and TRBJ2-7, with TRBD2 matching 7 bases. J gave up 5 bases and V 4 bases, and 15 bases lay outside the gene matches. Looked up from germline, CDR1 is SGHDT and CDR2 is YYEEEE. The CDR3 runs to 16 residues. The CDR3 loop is CASSPGQGGSINEQYF. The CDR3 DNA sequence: TGTGCCAGCAGCCCGGGCCAGGGCGGGAGTATCAACGAGCAGTACTTC.

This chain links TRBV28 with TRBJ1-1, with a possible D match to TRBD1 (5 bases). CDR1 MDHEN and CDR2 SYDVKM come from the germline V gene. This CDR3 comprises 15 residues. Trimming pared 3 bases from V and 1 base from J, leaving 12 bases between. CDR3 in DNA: TGTGCCAGCAGTTTTATCCGGGGCTCGAACACTGAAGCTTTCTTT. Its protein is CASSFIRGSNTEAFF.

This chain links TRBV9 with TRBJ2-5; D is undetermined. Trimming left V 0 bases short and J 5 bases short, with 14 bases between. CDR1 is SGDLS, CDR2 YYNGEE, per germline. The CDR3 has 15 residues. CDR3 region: CASSVARAPRETQYF. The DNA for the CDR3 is TGTGCCAGCAGCGTAGCTAGGGCCCCGCGGGAGACCCAGTACTTC.

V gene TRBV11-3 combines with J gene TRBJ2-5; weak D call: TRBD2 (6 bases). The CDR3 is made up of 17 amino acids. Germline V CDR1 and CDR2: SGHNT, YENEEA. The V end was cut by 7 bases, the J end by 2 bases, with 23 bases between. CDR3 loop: CASTEGFPGLAQETQYF. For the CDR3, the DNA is TGTGCCAGCACCGAAGGGTTTCCGGGACTCGCGCAAGAGACCCAGTACTTC. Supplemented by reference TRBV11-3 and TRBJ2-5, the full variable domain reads EAGVVQSPRYKIIEKKQPVAFWCNPISGHNTLYWYLQNLGQGPELLIRYENEEAVDDSQLPKDRFSAERLKGVDSTLKIQPAELGDSAVYLCASTEGFPGLAQETQYFGPGTRLLVL.

DNA for the CDR3: TGTGCCAGCAGAGTGGGACAGGATAGCAATCAGCCCCAGCATTTT. This encodes CASRVGQDSNQPQHF. The gene calls are TRBV6-5 and TRBJ1-5; 8 bases align to TRBD1. Trimming cost V 6 bases and J 0 bases; bases outside gene matches: 4. The CDR3 has 15 amino acids. Germline V gene data show CDR1 as MNHEY and CDR2 as SVGAGI.

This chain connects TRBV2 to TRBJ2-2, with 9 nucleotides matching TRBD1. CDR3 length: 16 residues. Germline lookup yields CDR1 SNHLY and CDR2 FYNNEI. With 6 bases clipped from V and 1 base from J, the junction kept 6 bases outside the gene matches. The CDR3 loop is CASRAPGQGNTGELFF. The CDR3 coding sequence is TGTGCCAGCAGAGCACCGGGACAGGGGAACACCGGGGAGCTGTTTTTT.

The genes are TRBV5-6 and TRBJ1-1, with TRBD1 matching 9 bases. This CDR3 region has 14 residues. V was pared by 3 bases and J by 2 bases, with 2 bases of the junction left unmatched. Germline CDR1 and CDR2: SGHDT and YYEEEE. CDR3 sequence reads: CASSSGQGNTEAFF. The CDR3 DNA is TGTGCCAGCAGCTCGGGACAGGGCAACACTGAAGCTTTCTTT.

The CDR3 protein is CASSFRDSLYEQYF. The CDR3, as DNA: TGCGCCAGCAGCTTCCGGGACAGTCTCTACGAGCAGTACTTC. The chain joins TRBV5-1 to TRBJ2-7; 7 positions agree with TRBD1. With V trimmed by 2 bases and J by 3 bases, 5 bases remained unmatched. Germline V gene data show CDR1 as SGHRS and CDR2 as YFSETQ. The CDR3 loop spans 14 amino acids.

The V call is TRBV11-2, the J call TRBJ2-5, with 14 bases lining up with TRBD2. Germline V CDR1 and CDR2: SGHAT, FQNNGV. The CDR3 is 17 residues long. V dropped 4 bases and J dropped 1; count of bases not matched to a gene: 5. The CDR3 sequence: CASSSRTSGRPQETQYF. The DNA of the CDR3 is TGTGCCAGCAGCTCTCGGACTAGCGGGAGGCCCCAAGAGACCCAGTACTTC.

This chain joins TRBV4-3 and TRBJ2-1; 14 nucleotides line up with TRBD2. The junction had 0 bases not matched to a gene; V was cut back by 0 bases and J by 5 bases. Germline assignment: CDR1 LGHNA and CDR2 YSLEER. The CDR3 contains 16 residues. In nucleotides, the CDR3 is TGCGCCAGCAGCCAAGAGGGACTAGCGGGAGACAATGAGCAGTTCTTC. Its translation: CASSQEGLAGDNEQFF.

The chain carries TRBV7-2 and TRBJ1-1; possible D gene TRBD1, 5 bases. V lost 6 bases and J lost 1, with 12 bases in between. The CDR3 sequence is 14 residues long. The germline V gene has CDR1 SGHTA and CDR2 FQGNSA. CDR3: CASRTGTANTEAFF. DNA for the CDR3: TGTGCCAGCAGGACCGGGACGGCGAACACTGAAGCTTTCTTT.

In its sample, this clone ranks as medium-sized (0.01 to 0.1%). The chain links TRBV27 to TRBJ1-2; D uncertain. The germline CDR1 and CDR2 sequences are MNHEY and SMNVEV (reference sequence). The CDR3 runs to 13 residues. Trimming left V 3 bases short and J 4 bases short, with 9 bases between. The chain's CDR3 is CASSFKGGYGYTF. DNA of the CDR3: TGTGCCAGCAGTTTTAAGGGTGGCTATGGCTACACCTTC.

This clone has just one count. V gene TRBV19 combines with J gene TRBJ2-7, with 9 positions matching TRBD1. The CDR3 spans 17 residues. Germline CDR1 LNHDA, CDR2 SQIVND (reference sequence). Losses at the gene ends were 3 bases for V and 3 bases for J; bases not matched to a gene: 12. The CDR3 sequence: CASSILPRQGGNYEQYF. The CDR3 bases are TGTGCCAGTAGTATCCTACCCCGACAGGGGGGTAACTACGAGCAGTACTTC.